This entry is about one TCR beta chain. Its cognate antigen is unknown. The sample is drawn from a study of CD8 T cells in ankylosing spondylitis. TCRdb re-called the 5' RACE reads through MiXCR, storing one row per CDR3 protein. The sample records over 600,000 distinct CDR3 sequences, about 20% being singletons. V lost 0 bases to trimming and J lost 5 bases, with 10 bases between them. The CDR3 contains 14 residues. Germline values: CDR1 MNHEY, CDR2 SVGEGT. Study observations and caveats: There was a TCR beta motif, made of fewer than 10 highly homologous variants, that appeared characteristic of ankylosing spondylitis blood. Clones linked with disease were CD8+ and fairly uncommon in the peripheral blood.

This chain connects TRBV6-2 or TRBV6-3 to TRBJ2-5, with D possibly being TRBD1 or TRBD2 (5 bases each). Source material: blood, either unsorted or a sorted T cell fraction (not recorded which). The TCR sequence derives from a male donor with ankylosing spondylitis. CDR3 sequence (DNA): TGTGCCAGCAGTTACTCGGGGGTGAGGGAGACCCAGTACTTC. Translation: CASSYSGVRETQYF.